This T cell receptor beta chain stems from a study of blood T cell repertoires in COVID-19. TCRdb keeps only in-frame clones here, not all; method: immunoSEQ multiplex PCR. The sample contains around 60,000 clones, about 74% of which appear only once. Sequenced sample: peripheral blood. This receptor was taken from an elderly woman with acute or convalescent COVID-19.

Written as DNA, the CDR3 is TGTGCCACCAGTGATCCGCTGGCGGAGGAGACGGAGACCCAGTACTTC. It translates to CATSDPLAEETETQYF. The chain carries TRBV24-1 and TRBJ2-5; weak D call: TRBD2 (5 bases). The V gene's germline CDR1 is KGHDR and CDR2 SFDVKD. The V end lost 3 bases, the J end lost 5 bases, and 18 bases lay between the germline ends. The CDR3 runs to 16 residues.